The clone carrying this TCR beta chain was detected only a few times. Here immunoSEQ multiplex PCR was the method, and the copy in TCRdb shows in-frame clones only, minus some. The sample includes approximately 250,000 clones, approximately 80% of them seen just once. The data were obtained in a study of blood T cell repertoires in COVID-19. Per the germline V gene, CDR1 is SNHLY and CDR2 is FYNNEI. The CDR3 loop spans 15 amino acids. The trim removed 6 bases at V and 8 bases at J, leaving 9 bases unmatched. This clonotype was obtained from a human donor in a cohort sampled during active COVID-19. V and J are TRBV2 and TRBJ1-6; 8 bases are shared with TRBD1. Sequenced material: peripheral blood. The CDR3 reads CASRRRTGSDSPLHF. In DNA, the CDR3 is TGTGCCAGCAGAAGAAGGACAGGGTCTGATTCACCCCTCCACTTT.